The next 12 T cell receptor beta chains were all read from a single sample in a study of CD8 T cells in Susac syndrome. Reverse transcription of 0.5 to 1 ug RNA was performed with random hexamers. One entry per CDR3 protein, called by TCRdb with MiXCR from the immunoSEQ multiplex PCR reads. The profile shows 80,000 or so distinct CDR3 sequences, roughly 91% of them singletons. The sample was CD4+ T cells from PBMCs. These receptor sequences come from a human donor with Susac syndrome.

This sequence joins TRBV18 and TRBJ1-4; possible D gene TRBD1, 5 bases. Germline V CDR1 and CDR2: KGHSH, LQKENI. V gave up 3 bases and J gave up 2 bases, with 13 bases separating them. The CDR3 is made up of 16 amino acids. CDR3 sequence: CASSPLTGPTNEKLFF. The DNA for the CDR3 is TGTGCCAGCTCACCCCTCACGGGGCCCACTAATGAAAAACTGTTTTTT.

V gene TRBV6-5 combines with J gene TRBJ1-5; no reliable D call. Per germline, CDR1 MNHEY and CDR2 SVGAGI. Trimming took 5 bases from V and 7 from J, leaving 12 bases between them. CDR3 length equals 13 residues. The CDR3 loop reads CASSIRGTQPQHF. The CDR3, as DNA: TGTGCCAGCAGTATCCGGGGTACGCAGCCCCAGCATTTT.

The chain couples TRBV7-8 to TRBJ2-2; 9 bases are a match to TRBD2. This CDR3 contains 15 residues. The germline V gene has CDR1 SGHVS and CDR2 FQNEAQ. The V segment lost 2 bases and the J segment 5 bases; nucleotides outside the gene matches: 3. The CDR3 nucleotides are TGTGCCAGCAGCTTAATTCTAGCGGGGACCGGGGAGCTGTTTTTT. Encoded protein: CASSLILAGTGELFF.

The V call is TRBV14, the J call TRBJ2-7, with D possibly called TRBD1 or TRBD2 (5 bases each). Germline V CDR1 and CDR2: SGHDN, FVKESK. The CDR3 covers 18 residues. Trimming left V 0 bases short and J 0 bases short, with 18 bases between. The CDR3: CASSQDPKWVGGSYEQYF. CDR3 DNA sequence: TGTGCCAGCAGCCAAGACCCGAAGTGGGTTGGGGGCTCCTACGAGCAGTACTTC.

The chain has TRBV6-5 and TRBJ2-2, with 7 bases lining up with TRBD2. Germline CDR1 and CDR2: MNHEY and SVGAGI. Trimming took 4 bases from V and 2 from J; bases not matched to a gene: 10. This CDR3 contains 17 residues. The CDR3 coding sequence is TGTGCCAGCAGTTCTCTGGCGGGAGTAGTTAACACCGGGGAGCTGTTTTTT. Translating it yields CASSSLAGVVNTGELFF.

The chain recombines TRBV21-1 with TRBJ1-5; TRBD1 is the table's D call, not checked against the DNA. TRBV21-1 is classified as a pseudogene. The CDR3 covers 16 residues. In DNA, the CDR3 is TGTGCCAGCAGCACCTTAGGTAGGGGACGTGTCCAGCCCCAGCATTTT. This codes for CASSTLGRGRVQPQHF.

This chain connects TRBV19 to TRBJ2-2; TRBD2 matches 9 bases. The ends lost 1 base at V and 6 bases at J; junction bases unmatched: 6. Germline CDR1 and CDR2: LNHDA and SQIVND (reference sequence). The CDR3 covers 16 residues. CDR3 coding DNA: TGTGCCAGTAGTATAGGAGGTAGCGGGAGCGCCGGGGAGCTGTTTTTT. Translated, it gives CASSIGGSGSAGELFF.

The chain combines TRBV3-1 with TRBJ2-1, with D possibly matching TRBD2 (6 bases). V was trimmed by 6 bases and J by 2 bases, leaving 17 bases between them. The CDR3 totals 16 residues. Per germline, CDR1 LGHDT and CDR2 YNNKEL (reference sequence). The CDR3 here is CASRPGANQAYNEQFF. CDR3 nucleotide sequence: TGTGCCAGCAGGCCGGGAGCCAACCAAGCCTACAATGAGCAGTTCTTC.

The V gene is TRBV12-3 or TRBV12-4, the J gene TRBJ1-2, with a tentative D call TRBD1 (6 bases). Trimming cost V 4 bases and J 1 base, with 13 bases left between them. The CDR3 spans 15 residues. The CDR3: CASSSPGHGNYGYTF. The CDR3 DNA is TGTGCCAGCAGTTCCCCGGGACACGGTAACTATGGCTACACCTTC.

CDR3 loop: CATSREFGLAENEQFF. CDR3 DNA sequence: TGTGCCACCAGCAGAGAGTTTGGACTCGCCGAAAATGAGCAGTTCTTC. The J gene is TRBJ2-1, the V gene TRBV15; D is perhaps TRBD2 (5 bases). Deletions cut 0 bases from V and 7 bases from J, with 16 bases between. This CDR3 has 16 amino acids. Looked up from germline, CDR1 is LNHNV and CDR2 is YYDKDF (reference sequence).

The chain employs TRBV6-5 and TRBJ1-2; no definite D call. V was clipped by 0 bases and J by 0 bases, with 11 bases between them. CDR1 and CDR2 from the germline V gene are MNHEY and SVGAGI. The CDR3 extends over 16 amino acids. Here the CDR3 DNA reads TGTGCCAGCAGTTACTCGGCGCCCGTTTCTAACTATGGCTACACCTTC. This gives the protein CASSYSAPVSNYGYTF.

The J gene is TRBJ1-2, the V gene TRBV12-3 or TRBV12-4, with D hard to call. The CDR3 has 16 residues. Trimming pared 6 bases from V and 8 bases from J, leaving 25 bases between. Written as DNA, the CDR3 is TGTGCCAGCAGCCTAAGACAACTCACGACGTCGGGAGGCTACACCTTC. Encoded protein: CASSLRQLTTSGGYTF.